The 31 T cell receptor beta chains given below trace back to one sample, sequenced in a study of T-cell memory formation after mild COVID-19. TCRdb analysed the 5' RACE reads with MiXCR anew, one entry per CDR3 protein. The profile shows 250,000 to 350,000 distinct CDR3 sequences, about 15% of them singletons. The specimen sequenced was PBMCs or a T cell subset sorted from them (not recorded which). These TCRs come from a man between 18 and 35 years old who had mild COVID-19 (a few samples of this study predate the infection). Cell type and time point are not known.

The rearrangement links TRBV18 to TRBJ2-3, with D tentatively TRBD2 (5 bases). The CDR3 is made up of 15 amino acids. CDR1 is KGHSH, CDR2 LQKENI, per germline. Trimming removed 4 bases from V and 2 bases from J, with 13 bases in between. This CDR3 is CASSQGAVHTDTQYF. The DNA for the CDR3 is TGTGCCAGCTCACAAGGAGCGGTTCACACAGATACGCAGTATTTT.

The chain carries TRBV19 and TRBJ1-1; tentative D call: TRBD1 (6 bases). This CDR3 spans 14 amino acids. Germline CDR1 and CDR2: LNHDA and SQIVND (reference sequence). V gave up 8 bases and J gave up 4 bases, with 17 bases separating them. The CDR3 DNA reads TGTGCCAGTTGCCCCAGGGGAGGTGGCACTGAAGCTTTCTTT. As protein: CASCPRGGGTEAFF.

The gene calls are TRBV4-3 and TRBJ2-5; no definite D call. V lost 2 bases to trimming and J lost 0 bases, with 10 bases between them. CDR3 length equals 15 residues. Germline V CDR1 and CDR2: LGHNA, YSLEER. The CDR3 DNA reads TGCGCCAGCAGCCAATCCTTAGGGTACCAAGAGACCCAGTACTTC. As protein: CASSQSLGYQETQYF.

The gene calls are TRBV12-3 or TRBV12-4 and TRBJ1-2; D is possibly TRBD1 (5 bases). The CDR3 is made up of 15 amino acids. V was clipped by 1 base and J by 6 bases, with 15 bases between them. This CDR3 reads CASSLGGRTYNGYTF. The CDR3 coding sequence is TGTGCCAGCAGTTTAGGGGGGAGGACCTATAATGGCTACACCTTC.

A few counts support this clonotype. The chain joins TRBV2 to TRBJ1-5, with D tentatively TRBD1 (5 bases). This CDR3 region has 13 residues. The V end was cut by 6 bases, the J end by 1 base, with 7 bases between. Germline V CDR1 and CDR2: SNHLY, FYNNEI. For the CDR3, the DNA is TGTGCCAGCAGGGGGCACAGCAATCAGCCCCAGCATTTT. It translates to CASRGHSNQPQHF.

The chain combines TRBV7-8 with TRBJ1-2; D call uncertain. V shed 4 bases and J shed 5 bases, with 11 bases lying between them. Per germline, CDR1 SGHVS and CDR2 FQNEAQ. The CDR3 runs 13 residues. CDR3 residues: CASSSTPEYGYTF. The CDR3 bases are TGTGCCAGCAGCTCGACCCCAGAGTATGGCTACACCTTC.

This clonotype was observed a few times. This chain links TRBV7-3 with TRBJ2-5; a weak D match, TRBD1 (5 bases). V dropped 5 bases and J dropped 5 bases, with 18 bases sitting between them. Germline V lookup: CDR1 SGHTA, CDR2 FQGTGA. This CDR3 comprises 15 residues. The CDR3 spells CASSPGSGLGETQYF. The CDR3 DNA is TGTGCCAGCAGCCCGGGCTCAGGGCTAGGGGAGACCCAGTACTTC. Combining the CDR3 with reference TRBV7-3 and TRBJ2-5 gives the whole variable domain GAGVSQTPSNKVTEKGKYVELRCDPISGHTALYWYRQSLGQGPEFLIYFQGTGAADDSGLPNDRFFAVRPEGSVSTLKIQRTERGDSAVYLCASSPGSGLGETQYFGPGTRLLVL.

This clonotype occurred a few times. The V call is TRBV7-2, the J call TRBJ1-5; D remains ambiguous. V was cut by 5 bases and J by 7 bases, with 12 bases left in between. Germline CDR1 reads SGHTA; CDR2 reads FQGNSA. This CDR3 has 13 residues. The CDR3 region is CASSTTSLQPQHF. In DNA form, the CDR3 reads TGTGCCAGCAGCACCACAAGTCTACAGCCCCAGCATTTT.

This clonotype came up a few times. The J gene is TRBJ1-5, the V gene TRBV2; D call uncertain. V was trimmed by 6 bases and J by 0 bases, leaving 9 bases between them. Germline V gene lookup returns CDR1 SNHLY and CDR2 FYNNEI. This CDR3 is 14 amino acids long. The CDR3 coding sequence is TGTGCCAGCAGCCGAGACGGTAGCAATCAGCCCCAGCATTTT. Translating gives CASSRDGSNQPQHF.

This clonotype was observed a handful of times. This chain connects TRBV4-1 to TRBJ1-3, with 7 nucleotides matching TRBD1. Germline V gene data show CDR1 as MGHRA and CDR2 as YSYEKL. Trimming cost V 1 base and J 4 bases; bases outside gene matches: 4. The CDR3 has 15 amino acids. The CDR3 region has the DNA TGCGCCAGCAGCCAAGCTACAGGGGTAGGAAACACCATATATTTT. It is translated as CASSQATGVGNTIYF.

The V and J genes are TRBV3-1 and TRBJ1-6; D is undetermined. Germline CDR1 reads LGHDT; CDR2 reads YNNKEL (reference sequence). Trimming shortened V by 2 bases and J by 5 bases, and 7 bases separated the two germline ends. The CDR3 is made up of 14 amino acids. CDR3 region: CASSQSGDNSPLHF. The CDR3 region has the DNA TGTGCCAGCAGCCAATCGGGAGATAATTCACCCCTCCACTTT.

This clonotype was seen only a few times. V usage is TRBV29-1 and J usage is TRBJ1-1, with 9 bases lining up with TRBD1. The CDR3 totals 14 residues. The V gene's germline CDR1 is SQVTM and CDR2 ANQGSEA. V lost 7 bases to trimming and J lost 1 base; unmatched junction nucleotides: 7. CDR3 sequence: CSAPPGQGNTEAFF. The CDR3, as DNA: TGCAGCGCACCCCCGGGACAGGGGAACACTGAAGCTTTCTTT.

The chain's CDR3 is CASSSSPGGLETQYF. The CDR3 DNA is TGTGCCAGCAGCTCATCCCCGGGGGGGTTGGAGACCCAGTACTTC. The rearrangement uses TRBV7-2 and TRBJ2-5; 8 bases agree with TRBD2. Germline values: CDR1 SGHTA, CDR2 FQGNSA. The CDR3 loop spans 15 amino acids. The V and J ends lost 4 bases and 5 bases, in that order; junction bases with no gene match: 9.

This clonotype turned up a few times. The genes are TRBV7-2 and TRBJ1-2; 10 bases fit TRBD1. Per the germline V gene, CDR1 is SGHTA and CDR2 is FQGNSA. The CDR3 is 15 residues long. J lost 2 bases, V lost 6 bases, and 6 bases had no gene match. CDR3 sequence: CASSTPGQGNYGYTF. The CDR3 DNA sequence: TGTGCCAGCAGTACCCCGGGACAGGGGAACTATGGCTACACCTTC.

This clonotype was seen a handful of times. The chain has TRBV6-5 and TRBJ2-1; D possibly uses TRBD1 or TRBD2 (9 bases each). The germline gives CDR1 MNHEY, CDR2 SVGAGI. The V end lost 2 bases, the J end lost 9 bases, and 32 bases lay between the germline ends. This CDR3 spans 20 amino acids. The CDR3 nucleotides are TGTGCCAGCAGTTACGCCGGGACAGGGAGCCTAGCGGGACTGCGGGTTGAGCAGTTCTTC. Protein product: CASSYAGTGSLAGLRVEQFF.

The table lists this clonotype with a few counts. The chain employs TRBV2 and TRBJ1-5; D possibly corresponds to TRBD1 (6 bases). V was shortened by 7 bases and J by 0 bases, with 13 bases between the two germline ends. The germline gives CDR1 SNHLY, CDR2 FYNNEI. CDR3 length: 15 amino acids. The DNA of the CDR3 is TGTGCCAGCACTAGAGGACAGAATAGCAATCAGCCCCAGCATTTT. The encoded protein is CASTRGQNSNQPQHF.

The V call is TRBV19, the J call TRBJ2-3; D gene unclear. CDR1 is LNHDA and CDR2 is SQIVND in the germline V gene (reference sequence). The CDR3 spans 14 residues. The V end lost 6 bases, the J end lost 5 bases, and 15 bases lay between the germline ends. The CDR3 DNA is TGTGCCAGTAGACCTTCAATGAGAGTAGATACGCAGTATTTT. Amino acid sequence: CASRPSMRVDTQYF.

The chain has TRBV7-2 and TRBJ2-3; 8 bases match TRBD2. The CDR3 totals 14 residues. Germline CDR1 and CDR2: SGHTA and FQGNSA. V lost 3 bases and J lost 5; bases outside the gene matches: 4. The CDR3 sequence is CASSFSAGGDTQYF. The CDR3 DNA is TGTGCCAGCAGCTTCAGCGCGGGGGGAGATACGCAGTATTTT.

This clonotype has only a few counts. V is TRBV5-4 and J is TRBJ2-2; 11 nucleotides match TRBD1. CDR1 and CDR2 (germline): SGHNT, YYREEE (reference sequence). The trim removed 4 bases at V and 4 bases at J, leaving 6 bases unmatched. This CDR3 comprises 16 residues. The CDR3 DNA follows: TGTGCCAGCAGCCCCCGGGACAGGGGGGGCACCGGGGAGCTGTTTTTT. Amino acid sequence: CASSPRDRGGTGELFF.

V is TRBV20-1 and J is TRBJ1-3; D might be TRBD1 (6 bases). The germline gives CDR1 DFQATT, CDR2 SNEGSKA (reference sequence). Trimming took 1 base from V and 0 from J, leaving 13 bases between them. This CDR3 comprises 16 residues. This CDR3 is CSARVSSTGSGNTIYF. The CDR3 nucleotides are TGCAGTGCTAGAGTTTCCTCGACAGGCTCTGGAAACACCATATATTTT.

The rearrangement joins TRBV5-1 to TRBJ1-3; D possibly corresponds to TRBD1 (5 bases). Trimming pared 2 bases from V and 4 bases from J, leaving 16 bases between. The germline V gene encodes CDR1 SGHRS and CDR2 YFSETQ. This CDR3 spans 16 amino acids. The DNA of the CDR3 is TGCGCCAGCAGCTTTCAAGGGGAAGCGGCCGGAAACACCATATATTTT. This sequence encodes CASSFQGEAAGNTIYF.

The chain combines TRBV7-9 with TRBJ2-2; TRBD1 aligns across 9 bases. In germline, CDR1 is SEHNR, CDR2 FQNEAQ (reference sequence). With 5 bases clipped from V and 3 bases from J, the junction kept 7 bases outside the gene matches. This CDR3 has 16 residues. CDR3 nucleotide sequence: TGTGCCAGCAGCCGCGGACAGGGGCTCGACACCGGGGAGCTGTTTTTT. Its translation: CASSRGQGLDTGELFF.

The table lists this clonotype with a few counts. The V call is TRBV11-2, the J call TRBJ1-1; D is ambiguous. The V gene's germline CDR1 is SGHAT and CDR2 FQNNGV. The V and J ends lost 0 bases and 5 bases respectively, with 7 bases between them. The CDR3 has 13 residues. As DNA, the CDR3 is TGTGCCAGCAGCTTAGAAACGGTGACTGAAGCTTTCTTT. Translating it yields CASSLETVTEAFF.

CDR3: CASSESSRYDSYNEQFF. The CDR3 DNA is TGCGCCAGCAGTGAGTCGAGCAGATACGACTCCTACAATGAGCAGTTCTTC. This chain links TRBV10-1 with TRBJ2-1, with D uncertain. V was pared by 0 bases and J by 0 bases, with 12 bases between. CDR1 and CDR2 from the germline V gene are WNHNN and SYGVQD (reference sequence). CDR3 size: 17 residues.

This clonotype appeared many times. V usage is TRBV20-1 and J usage is TRBJ2-7; 10 bases line up with TRBD1. With V trimmed by 1 base and J by 6 bases, 6 bases remained unmatched. Per germline, CDR1 DFQATT and CDR2 SNEGSKA (reference sequence). This CDR3 has 14 residues. CDR3 residues: CSARVRDRGSEQYF. The CDR3 DNA follows: TGCAGTGCTAGAGTTCGGGACAGGGGTTCCGAGCAGTACTTC.

The V call is TRBV4-1, the J call TRBJ2-1; maybe TRBD2 (6 bases). The germline V gene encodes CDR1 MGHRA and CDR2 YSYEKL. CDR3 size: 13 residues. With 4 bases removed from V and 8 bases from J, the gap between germline ends came to 12 bases. As DNA, the CDR3 is TGCGCCAGCAGCCCGCGCTGGGGGGATGAGCAGTTCTTC. It yields the protein CASSPRWGDEQFF.

The chain carries TRBV7-2 and TRBJ2-1; D possibly corresponds to TRBD2 (7 bases). The CDR3 spans 15 residues. The germline gives CDR1 SGHTA, CDR2 FQGNSA. Trimming removed 2 bases at V and 6 bases at J, with 14 bases between. The CDR3 sequence is CASSLRGGRPNEQFF. CDR3 bases: TGTGCCAGCAGCTTAAGGGGGGGCCGGCCCAATGAGCAGTTCTTC. Variable domain in full (rest from reference TRBV7-2 and TRBJ2-1): GAGVSQSPSNKVTEKGKDVELRCDPISGHTALYWYRQSLGQGLEFLIYFQGNSAPDKSGLPSDRFSAERTGGSVSTLTIQRTQQEDSAVYLCASSLRGGRPNEQFFGPGTRLTVL.

The chain has TRBV7-8 and TRBJ1-1; D perhaps matches TRBD1 (6 bases). Trimming left V 3 bases short and J 3 bases short, with 8 bases between. Germline V gene data show CDR1 as SGHVS and CDR2 as FQNEAQ. CDR3 length: 13 residues. The CDR3 sequence: CASSLTGHTEAFF. CDR3 coding DNA: TGTGCCAGCAGCTTGACAGGTCACACTGAAGCTTTCTTT.

There are a few counts of this clonotype. The V and J genes are TRBV12-3 or TRBV12-4 and TRBJ1-1, with D uncertain. V lost 3 bases and J 1 base, leaving 9 bases between the germline ends. CDR3 length: 14 residues. CDR3 nucleotide sequence: TGTGCCAGCAGTTTTAGAGGGCAGAACACTGAAGCTTTCTTT. This sequence encodes CASSFRGQNTEAFF.

This clonotype has a count of ten or more. The chain couples TRBV4-2 to TRBJ2-2; 11 bases fit TRBD2. Germline V gene sequence: CDR1 LGHNA, CDR2 YNFKEQ. This CDR3 contains 17 residues. V gave up 3 bases and J gave up 5 bases; unmatched junction bases: 8. CDR3 in DNA: TGTGCCAGCAGCCAGATTAGCGGGGGGGCCGAGACCGGGGAGCTGTTTTTT. Residues: CASSQISGGAETGELFF.

The gene calls are TRBV5-1 and TRBJ1-1, with D possibly being TRBD1 (5 bases). CDR1 SGHRS and CDR2 YFSETQ come from the germline V gene. The CDR3 has 14 amino acids. Trimming removed 4 bases from V and 2 bases from J, with 12 bases in between. As DNA, the CDR3 is TGCGCCAGCAGCGTCCGACAGTTAAACACTGAAGCTTTCTTT. Encoded protein: CASSVRQLNTEAFF. The whole variable domain, filled in from reference TRBV5-1 and TRBJ1-1, reads KAGVTQTPRYLIKTRGQQVTLSCSPISGHRSVSWYQQTPGQGLQFLFEYFSETQRNKGNFPGRFSGRQFSNSRSEMNVSTLELGDSALYLCASSVRQLNTEAFFGQGTRLTVV.